This T cell receptor (beta chain) was sequenced in a study of T-cell memory formation after mild COVID-19. Looking at the study overall: TCR clusters were mostly confined to one donor each. The study's findings and limits: Of the contracting clones, CD4+ ones lay mainly in CM and EM, and CD8+ ones in EMRA. From day 15 to 85, contracting clones were balanced between CD4 and CD8, whereas later expanders leaned toward CD4+.

In germline, CDR1 is LGHNA, CDR2 YSLEER. Trimming pared 4 bases from V and 3 bases from J, leaving 11 bases between. The CDR3 has 14 residues. Constant-segment primers and 5'RACE yielded cDNA libraries for TCR alpha and TCR beta, each carrying sample barcodes and UMIs. MiXCR, run by TCRdb on the 5' RACE reads, gives a single entry per CDR3 protein. The sample lists about 340,000 distinct CDR3 sequences, 10% to 15% occurring once. This clonotype has more than one count but fewer than ten. Its antigen is as yet unknown. The chain couples TRBV4-3 to TRBJ2-3, with D unresolved. Sequenced: PBMCs or a T cell subset sorted from them (not recorded which). The sequence was obtained from a man younger than 30 who had mild COVID-19 (a few samples of this study predate the infection). Cell type and time point are not known. The CDR3 loop reads CASSPSIGTDTQYF. CDR3 coding DNA: TGCGCCAGCAGCCCAAGCATCGGAACAGATACGCAGTATTTT.